This entry features one TCR beta chain sequence. The clone's antigen remains unknown. No conserved phenylalanine or tryptophan is present at the end of the CDR3, so a read error is the likely explanation. The library was made by 5' RACE. TCRbeta was amplified in two rounds of PCR using Phusion High-Fidelity polymerase, and the primers added sample-specific barcodes. TCRbeta libraries were made through template-switch cDNA synthesis using SMARTScribe reverse transcriptase and a TRBC-specific primer. After barcoding, samples were pooled and then prepared using the NEBNext Ultra DNA Library Prep Kit for Illumina. Libraries were sequenced on an Illumina MiSeq with the MiSeq reagent kit v2, 300 cycles. As for how the authors treated the data: Reads were demultiplexed by barcode with Jemultiplexer and were aligned with MiTCR using default parameters. VDJtools removed non-functional sequences, and clonotypes were defined by amino acid sequence, with clonotype frequencies based on assigned sequence reads. In the clonal space homeostasis analysis, clonotypes were grouped by frequency into over-represented (0.05-1), large, medium and small bins. TCRdb reran the public reads through fastp at Q25 and MiXCR, keeping productive beta chains. Here each entry gathers all rows of one CDR3 protein and keeps the most common genes and DNA. For this entry, the V and J calls and clone size follow TCRdb and not the study's own pipeline. The sample table contains about 690 distinct CDR3 sequences; only one count was recorded for about 42% of them. The top ten hold 58% of the sample.

The data were obtained in a study of MAIT cells during Salmonella Paratyphi A infection (dated by TCRdb to the late 2010s). Overall study results and their limits: More expansion or contraction among the top five MAIT clonotypes was shown in diagnosed volunteers than in healthy controls (approximately 0.53 versus 0.13), suggesting infection-driven repertoire reshaping. The availability of volunteer samples limited the sample sizes, but these sizes were considered adequate to detect differences between groups. MAIT cell TRBV usage was oligoclonal with a preference for TRBV20 and TRBV6, and infection did not appear to change this usage.

This sample's time point label indicates: healthy control second sampling, 21 days after first. MAIT cells were defined as Valpha7.2+ CD161+ T cells and identified and sorted by flow cytometry. Laboratory volunteers or leukocyte cones from the national blood and transplant service were used as healthy adult controls. For RNA extraction, between roughly 5,000 and 11,000 MAIT cells per sample were sorted directly into RNAqueous-Micro lysis buffer. To control for MAIT repertoire stability, healthy controls who were not challenged were sampled two times, 20 to 25 days apart. Lymphoprep gradient centrifugation was used to isolate peripheral blood mononuclear cells from blood samples and leukocyte cones. Cell sorting used a BD FACSAria Fusion or BD FACSAria III sorter. The CDR3 length is 16 residues, termini included. Kept here is only the CDR3 DNA, which spans 48 bases and is read in frame from base 1. V is trimmed back by 2 bases and J by 4 bases, and the junction contains 9 bases that no gene match accounts for. CDR1 MGHDK and CDR2 SYGVNS are derived from the germline V gene.

The TCR was taken from an adult in good health. Input material: MAIT cells from blood. Rearrangement joined TRBV25-1 to TRBJ2-3; 7 central nucleotides agree with TRBD2. The CDR3 is CASSEGERGDADTQYG. The nucleotide sequence reads TGTGCCAGCAGTGAAGGGGAGCGGGGTGACGCAGATACGCAGTATGGG.